This T cell receptor (beta chain) was documented in a study of CD8 T cells in ankylosing spondylitis. Whole-study results and caveats: A TCR beta motif of under 10 highly homologous variants seemed to mark ankylosing spondylitis blood. The disease-linked clones had a CD8+ phenotype and low blood frequencies.

This clonotype was seen only a few times. Its antigen is unknown. 5'-RACE, quantitative and with molecular barcodes, yielded the TCR beta libraries. TCRdb independently ran MiXCR on the 5' RACE reads; one entry per CDR3 protein. The table shows hundreds of thousands of distinct CDR3 sequences, with 20% occurring only once. This CDR3 has 15 residues. V lost 1 base and J lost 2; bases outside the gene matches: 5. Germline V gives CDR1 SGDLS, CDR2 YYNGEE. Sequencing was carried out using blood, either unsorted or a sorted T cell fraction (not recorded which). V gene TRBV9 combines with J gene TRBJ1-2; TRBD1 matches 7 bases. This TCR was sampled from a male donor with ankylosing spondylitis or in good health (not recorded which). CDR3 DNA sequence: TGTGCCAGCAGCGTACCAATCAGGGGGAACTATGGCTACACCTTC. Its translation is CASSVPIRGNYGYTF.